Listed below are T cell receptor beta chains from one sample, sequenced in a study of blood T cell repertoires in COVID-19. This table comes from immunoSEQ multiplex PCR, and its TCRdb copy is limited to in-frame clones, with some not included. The sample carries 200,000 to 300,000 clones, just under 85% recorded once. Material for sequencing was peripheral blood. These receptors came from a woman aged 55 to 70 with active or convalescent COVID-19. Both conserved end residues are part of each CDR3. The order of the fields is J gene, V gene, clone size, CDR3 length, D gene, CDR3 DNA, CDR3 protein. D genes are given only for firm matches. Part of the rows lack a size; the others show once, few, many or a class for expanded clones.

J: TRBJ2-1; V: TRBV5-4; size: NA; length: 15; D: NA; DNA: TGTGCCAGCAGCTCGGGACAAGACCCCCACAATGAGCAGTTCTTC; CDR3: CASSSGQDPHNEQFF
J: TRBJ1-2; V: TRBV11-2; size: NA; length: 15; D: NA; DNA: TGTGCCAGCAGCTCCCTCCCGACCATCACAGATGGCTACACCTTC; CDR3: CASSSLPTITDGYTF
J: TRBJ2-6; V: TRBV19; size: NA; length: 18; D: NA; DNA: TGTGCCAGTAGTATCATGACAGGGACTGTTTCTGGGGCCAACGTCCTGACTTTC; CDR3: CASSIMTGTVSGANVLTF
J: TRBJ2-1; V: TRBV30; size: NA; length: 14; D: NA; DNA: TGTGCCTGGAGTGTGGGGCTAGAAGGCAATGAGCAGTTCTTC; CDR3: CAWSVGLEGNEQFF
J: TRBJ1-6; V: TRBV5-4; size: NA; length: 15; D: TRBD1; DNA: TGTGCCAGCAGCTCGTACAGGGGGCGGGATTCACCCCTCCACTTT; CDR3: CASSSYRGRDSPLHF
J: TRBJ2-2; V: TRBV10-1; size: once; length: 15; D: NA; DNA: TGCGCCAGCAGTGTAGGGGGGGCGAACACCGGGGAGCTGTTTTTT; CDR3: CASSVGGANTGELFF
J: TRBJ2-1; V: TRBV10-3; size: once; length: 12; D: NA; DNA: TGTGCCATCAGCAATAGCTTGGATGAGCAGTTCTTC; CDR3: CAISNSLDEQFF
J: TRBJ1-1; V: TRBV7-6; size: NA; length: 15; D: TRBD1; DNA: TGTGCCAGCAGCACCTCCGGGACAGGGTACACTGAAGCTTTCTTT; CDR3: CASSTSGTGYTEAFF
J: TRBJ1-5; V: TRBV28; size: NA; length: 16; D: TRBD1; DNA: TGTGCCAGCAGGGAGGCAGGGGGCTATAGCAATCAGCCCCAGCATTTT; CDR3: CASREAGGYSNQPQHF
J: TRBJ2-1; V: TRBV12-3/TRBV12-4; size: NA; length: 13; D: NA; DNA: TGTGCCAGCAGTTTAGTCCTGTTCAATGAGCAGTTCTTC; CDR3: CASSLVLFNEQFF
J: TRBJ2-1; V: TRBV19; size: NA; length: 16; D: TRBD2; DNA: TGTGCCAGTAGTATGCGGGAGGGCCCTCCCGGCAATGAGCAGTTCTTC; CDR3: CASSMREGPPGNEQFF
J: TRBJ1-2; V: TRBV5-4; size: NA; length: 13; D: NA; DNA: TGTGCCAGCAGCTTGGGGGGGGACTATGGCTACACCTTC; CDR3: CASSLGGDYGYTF
J: TRBJ2-5; V: TRBV5-4; size: once; length: 14; D: TRBD2; DNA: TGTGCCAGCAGTCTAGCGGGAACCCAAGAGACCCAGTACTTC; CDR3: CASSLAGTQETQYF
J: TRBJ2-2; V: TRBV9; size: NA; length: 16; D: NA; DNA: TGTGCCAGCAGCGTAGTACCCAGGTCGAACACCGGGGAGCTGTTTTTT; CDR3: CASSVVPRSNTGELFF
J: TRBJ2-7; V: TRBV30; size: NA; length: 14; D: TRBD2; DNA: TGTGCCTGGAATTCGGCTAGCGGGAGTTACGAGCAGTACTTC; CDR3: CAWNSASGSYEQYF
J: TRBJ2-2; V: TRBV10-3; size: NA; length: 16; D: TRBD1; DNA: TGTGCCATCAGTACCCGACAGGGCGCGAACACCGGGGAGCTGTTTTTT; CDR3: CAISTRQGANTGELFF
J: TRBJ2-3; V: TRBV5-1; size: few; length: 14; D: TRBD1; DNA: TGCGCCAGCAGTGTCGGGACAGGGACAGATACGCAGTATTTT; CDR3: CASSVGTGTDTQYF